The entry below describes one TCR beta chain. Original data processing: Scientists estimated how many nucleated cells there were by amplifying reference gene primers. Only in-frame clones appear in the TCRdb table, and some are missing; sequencing was by immunoSEQ multiplex PCR. The D gene and trimming were derived from the DNA, and the V and J assignments and clone size from that table. The table includes 150,000 to 170,000 clones, 65% to 90% detected once. The data derive from a study of blood T cell repertoires in COVID-19. Study context: T cells, B-cell-depleted T cells, or PBMCs supplied cDNA or gDNA.

From germline, CDR1 is LNHDA and CDR2 SQIVND (reference sequence). The CDR3 consists of 16 residues. Trimming left V 7 bases short and J 1 base short, with 17 bases between. The gene calls are TRBV19 and TRBJ1-3; D may be TRBD1 (5 bases). The source of this sequence is a woman in her sixties or seventies with COVID-19, enrolled during active disease. Sequencing was done on a sample of peripheral blood. CDR3: CASKPPGIYSGNTIYF. CDR3 nucleotides: TGTGCCAGTAAGCCGCCAGGGATCTATTCTGGAAACACCATATATTTT.